This TCR beta chain was observed in a study of shared clonotypes between healthy human individuals (dated by TCRdb to 2020 to 2021). Context from the whole study: The cohort comprised two women and a few men aged 18 to 49 years. Per donor, three plates each were used for CD4 naive and CD4 memory, two for CD8 naive, and one for CD8 memory. To estimate repertoire size and how much clonotype sharing occurs between individuals, the study deeply sequenced the blood TCR repertoires of several healthy adults. Different laboratories and diverse techniques were used to prepare libraries and sequence TCR repertoires, to increase sequencing depth and limit assay-specific biases. Each donor's leukapheresis produced roughly between about 0.9 and 9.5 billion PBMCs.

Study-wide findings and limitations: Even with the large sequencing depth, rarefaction of the sorted-subset datasets indicated that sequencing was incomplete. Clonotypes shared by all four sorted-subset donors showed higher generation probabilities than non-shared clonotypes. Pairwise subsampling indicated that sequencing depth was expected to affect the degree of clonotype sharing among donors. Only blood was sampled, and tissue TCR repertoires likely differ from those in blood. Sharing across several donors was observed for 4.5% to 6.5% of naive CD4, 3.5% of naive CD8, 2% to 2.5% of memory CD4, and around 0.4% of memory CD8 clonotypes. The genetic and exposure-history diversity represented was limited by the small number of donors. Naive subsets generally had larger estimated clonotype richness than memory subsets.

Using the deep immunoSEQ assay, multiplex PCR amplified TCR CDR3 regions from genomic DNA. Extracted genomic DNA from each cell subset was distributed evenly across all wells of several immunoSEQ 96-well plates, and each plate was treated as a replicate. Each replicate PCR for sorted subsets received 200 ng genomic DNA, equal to about 30,000 T cell genomes. The purified libraries were quantified using a Qubit 3.0 fluorometer, sized with a Bioanalyzer 2100, and then quantified again using the KAPA Library Quantification kit. Every immunoSEQ 96-well plate was sequenced on a separate single-read 150-cycle Illumina NextSeq 550 flow cell. In the paper's pipeline: Because the immunoSEQ output included only junctional sequences and no quality scores, the filtering could not be the same as the filtering used for full-length reads. To assign V/J genes and CDR3, sequences were annotated using PyIR, a Python wrapper for IgBLAST v1.9, with IMGT germline references. Reads were filtered out if the reads had weak V/J assignments (E-value above 1e-6), no CDR3, stop codons, out-of-frame junctions, or ambiguous translated residues. V3J clonotypes were defined as sequences sharing an identical inferred V gene, J gene, and CDR3 amino acid sequence. Percentage overlap between repertoires was calculated by dividing the number of shared unique clonotypes by the size of the smaller repertoire. RTK rarefaction, the Chao1 estimator, and Recon v2.1 estimates of unobserved clonotypes were used to assess repertoire richness. OLGA was used to compute generation probabilities for all TCRbeta clonotypes that the gDNA method yielded from a handful of donors. TCRdb took over this immuneACCESS table, retaining in-frame rearrangements with V and J assigned. Such tables are incomplete; in checked studies, under half of the missing clones stem from an unresolved V gene, and the remainder is unexplained. The D gene and trimming were derived from the DNA, and the V and J assignments and clone size from that table. Here the sample has around 2.5 million clones; 93% occur a single time. The ten largest clones capture approximately 0.36% of the sample.

As to this clone: Its specific antigen is unknown. Base qualities are not recorded, but no much larger clone differs from it by a single base.

The CDR3 sequence holds 15 residues, the cysteine and phenylalanine included. Only the CDR3 portion is preserved as DNA: 45 bases, with reading frame beginning at the first base. The germline V gene encodes CDR1 MNHEY and CDR2 SVGAGI. The germline V and J ends show losses of 0 bases and 5 bases respectively, and no gene match explains 4 bases of the junction. Donors were healthy HIV-negative adults with no recently reported acute infections or vaccinations. Only Caucasian adults living in Nashville, Tennessee, USA were represented among the donors. CD4+ T cells were enriched by magnetic negative selection; naive cells were then positively selected on CD45RA, and the negative fraction formed the memory subset. Blood was obtained by leukapheresis, after which PBMCs were separated by Ficoll-Histopaque density gradient centrifugation and cryopreserved in liquid nitrogen vapor phase. Analytical flow cytometry was used to check the purity and quantity of each magnetically sorted T cell population. Genomic DNA was isolated from every sorted fraction and measured by UV absorbance on a Nanodrop 2000c.

This sequence originates from a man aged 18 to 29 in good health. Some clones in this sample may be carry-over from other donors' samples. Sequencing input: naive CD4+ T cells from PBMCs. The cell subset or site label, as the study defines it: CD45RA+ positively selected. Recombination linked TRBV6-5 to TRBJ2-5, with 9 junctional bases fitting TRBD2. The CDR3 corresponds to CASSYSRGGRETQYF. The DNA reads as follows: TGTGCCAGCAGTTACTCGCGGGGGGGTCGGGAGACCCAGTACTTC.